These 23 T cell receptor beta chains were all obtained from the same sample, sequenced in a study of OX40 agonist ivuxolimab in advanced cancers. Libraries were constructed by the immunoSEQ multiplex PCR assay. TCRdb holds this immuneACCESS table with in-frame rearrangements only. Some clones are missing; in checked studies, unresolved V genes explain under half, and the rest has no known cause. The sample table lists approximately 38,000 clones, less than 85% of them with a count of one. About 8.1% of the sample comes from the top ten. The sample in question was CD4+ or CD8+ T cells sorted from blood, obtained in a trial of the OX40 agonist ivuxolimab. The receptor set was obtained from an adult with an advanced solid tumor such as melanoma, head and neck, liver or kidney cancer.

This clone was counted only a few times. The chain uses TRBV2 and TRBJ1-1; D unresolved. This CDR3 comprises 13 residues. CDR1 SNHLY and CDR2 FYNNEI come from the germline V gene. Deletions cut 4 bases from V and 1 base from J, with 7 bases between. This CDR3 is CASSGDTNTEAFF. CDR3 in DNA: TGTGCCAGCAGTGGTGACACGAACACTGAAGCTTTCTTT.

The chain recombines TRBV5-6 with TRBJ1-5; D is uncertain. Between the trimmed V and J ends, which lost 2 bases and 0 bases, there was a span of 9 bases. This CDR3 has 15 amino acids. The V gene's germline CDR1 is SGHDT and CDR2 YYEEEE. CDR3 loop: CASSFSVASNQPQHF. For the CDR3, the DNA is TGTGCCAGCAGCTTTTCAGTGGCTAGCAATCAGCCCCAGCATTTT. Based on the CDR3 plus reference TRBV5-6 and TRBJ1-5, the full variable domain is DAGVTQSPTHLIKTRGQQVTLRCSPKSGHDTVSWYQQALGQGPQFIFQYYEEEERQRGNFPDRFSGHQFPNYSSELNVNALLLGDSALYLCASSFSVASNQPQHFGDGTRLSIL.

This chain connects TRBV5-1 to TRBJ2-1, with 10 bases matching TRBD2. This CDR3 comprises 15 residues. Germline V gene lookup returns CDR1 SGHRS and CDR2 YFSETQ. J gave up 10 bases and V 0 bases, and 7 bases lay outside the gene matches. The CDR3 loop is CASSLESGRAGEQFF. CDR3 in DNA: TGCGCCAGCAGCTTGGAGAGCGGGAGGGCCGGAGAGCAGTTCTTC.

The chain employs TRBV11-3 and TRBJ1-2, with 8 bases matching TRBD1. Germline V gives CDR1 SGHNT, CDR2 YENEEA. The CDR3 consists of 15 residues. V was pared by 5 bases and J by 7 bases, with 12 bases of the junction left unmatched. The CDR3 nucleotides are TGTGCCAGCAGCCCAACCAGGCAGGGGGCGGGTGGCTACACCTTC. Protein product: CASSPTRQGAGGYTF.

The chain links TRBV29-1 to TRBJ1-6; a possible D gene is TRBD1 (6 bases). Germline CDR1 is SQVTM and CDR2 is ANQGSEA. The V gene lost 5 bases and the J gene lost 8 bases, with 13 bases spanning the gap. The CDR3 loop spans 13 amino acids. The CDR3: CSVRDIEDSPLHF. In DNA, the CDR3 is TGCAGCGTTCGGGACATAGAGGATTCACCCCTCCACTTT.

In nucleotides, the CDR3 is TGCGCCAGCAGCTTGGGGTGGGGGCGCAGCTATGGCTACACCTTC. Translated: CASSLGWGRSYGYTF. The genes are TRBV5-1 and TRBJ1-2; maybe TRBD1 (6 bases). V dropped 0 bases and J dropped 4 bases, with 13 bases sitting between them. Germline lookup yields CDR1 SGHRS and CDR2 YFSETQ. This CDR3 has 15 amino acids.

V usage is TRBV10-3 and J usage is TRBJ2-1; 7 bases are shared with TRBD2. The CDR3 is made up of 12 amino acids. The germline gives CDR1 ENHRY, CDR2 SYGVKD. Trimming cost V 11 bases and J 3 bases; bases outside gene matches: 4. The CDR3 sequence is CASGDYYNEQFF. CDR3 sequence (DNA): TGTGCCTCGGGGGACTACTACAATGAGCAGTTCTTC.

This clone appeared a single time. This chain uses TRBV19 with TRBJ2-2, with 7 bases matching TRBD2. The CDR3 extends over 17 amino acids. In germline, CDR1 is LNHDA, CDR2 SQIVND (reference sequence). V shed 5 bases, J shed 0 bases, and the junction held 9 bases outside the gene matches. The CDR3 spells CASSPFMTSSNTGELFF. CDR3 sequence (DNA): TGTGCCAGTAGTCCATTCATGACTAGCTCGAACACCGGGGAGCTGTTTTTT.

This chain uses TRBV4-1 with TRBJ2-1; 9 positions agree with TRBD2. With 0 bases clipped from V and 9 bases from J, the junction kept 18 bases outside the gene matches. This CDR3 spans 19 amino acids. From germline, CDR1 is MGHRA and CDR2 YSYEKL. The CDR3 spells CASSQDLWGVAGGPVEQFF. CDR3 bases: TGCGCCAGCAGCCAAGATCTTTGGGGCGTGGCGGGAGGGCCGGTTGAGCAGTTCTTC.

The chain has TRBV4-1 and TRBJ2-5, with D perhaps matching TRBD2 (5 bases). In germline, CDR1 is MGHRA, CDR2 YSYEKL. This CDR3 comprises 13 residues. V was trimmed by 4 bases and J by 5 bases, leaving 11 bases between them. CDR3 sequence: CASSPRARETQYF. CDR3 DNA: TGCGCCAGCAGCCCGAGGGCCAGGGAGACCCAGTACTTC.

The chain is built from TRBV30 and TRBJ2-3; 7 bases agree with TRBD2. V trimming: 4 bases; J trimming: 3 bases; junction bases outside the gene matches: 13. The CDR3 is 16 amino acids. Germline CDR1 GTSNPN, CDR2 SVGIG (reference sequence). The CDR3 DNA follows: TGTGCCTGGAAAACTTTCCAGCGGGGCAGTACAGATACGCAGTATTTT. Translated, it gives CAWKTFQRGSTDTQYF.

In this sample, this clone turned up a few times. The chain carries TRBV6-5 and TRBJ2-3; D remains ambiguous. Germline-derived CDR1 and CDR2 are MNHEY and SVGAGI. V was clipped by 5 bases and J by 5 bases, with 11 bases between them. The CDR3 runs 13 residues. The CDR3 loop reads CASSTGLGDTQYF. The CDR3 DNA is TGTGCCAGCAGTACCGGTTTGGGAGATACGCAGTATTTT.

This clone was picked up a small number of times. The chain couples TRBV5-1 to TRBJ2-3, with a possible D match to TRBD2 (5 bases). The V gene lost 0 bases and the J gene lost 5 bases, with 10 bases spanning the gap. The CDR3 is made up of 14 amino acids. CDR1 and CDR2 from the germline V gene are SGHRS and YFSETQ. CDR3 nucleotide sequence: TGCGCCAGCAGCTTGGCACAAACTAGAGATACGCAGTATTTT. It is translated as CASSLAQTRDTQYF.

The chain links TRBV30 to TRBJ2-7; 10 bases are shared with TRBD1. CDR1 is GTSNPN and CDR2 is SVGIG in the germline V gene (reference sequence). CDR3 length: 12 amino acids. In DNA form, the CDR3 reads TGTGCTTTCGACAGGGGGCCCTACGAGCAGTACTTC. This translates into CAFDRGPYEQYF.

The gene calls are TRBV19 and TRBJ1-5; D gene ambiguous. Trimming took off 3 bases at V and 3 bases at J, with 12 bases between the two ends. The CDR3 covers 15 residues. Germline V gives CDR1 LNHDA, CDR2 SQIVND (reference sequence). CDR3 amino acids: CASSMLRALNQPQHF. CDR3 nucleotide sequence: TGTGCCAGTAGTATGTTAAGAGCTCTCAATCAGCCCCAGCATTTT.

This chain joins TRBV7-9 and TRBJ1-2; 7 positions agree with TRBD1. This CDR3 spans 15 amino acids. CDR1 SEHNR and CDR2 FQNEAQ come from the germline V gene (reference sequence). The ends lost 5 bases at V and 7 bases at J; junction bases unmatched: 13. DNA for the CDR3: TGTGCCAGCAGCCAAGGGTCCAGGGGGGCCCTTGGCTACACCTTC. Translation: CASSQGSRGALGYTF.

The V call is TRBV30, the J call TRBJ2-5, with 7 bases matching TRBD2. The CDR3 covers 13 residues. After removal of 3 bases from V and 5 bases from J, the junction contained 6 bases not matched to a gene. The germline gives CDR1 GTSNPN, CDR2 SVGIG (reference sequence). The chain's CDR3 is CAWSQGGSETQYF. DNA of the CDR3: TGTGCCTGGAGCCAGGGCGGGAGCGAGACCCAGTACTTC.

The chain employs TRBV27 and TRBJ1-6, with 9 bases identical to TRBD1. Germline CDR1 reads MNHEY; CDR2 reads SMNVEV (reference sequence). The CDR3 runs to 16 residues. V was pared by 5 bases and J by 8 bases, with 10 bases of the junction left unmatched. The CDR3 here is CASSLGQGDVDSPLHF. The CDR3 region has the DNA TGTGCCAGCAGTCTGGGACAGGGCGATGTGGATTCACCCCTCCACTTT.

This chain uses TRBV9 with TRBJ2-3; 9 bases align to TRBD1. This CDR3 is built from 15 residues. Germline V gene data show CDR1 as SGDLS and CDR2 as YYNGEE. V shed 6 bases and J 6 bases; nucleotides not matched to a gene: 11. The CDR3 loop is CASTASGQGFDTQYF. CDR3 DNA: TGTGCCAGCACCGCCTCGGGACAGGGTTTTGATACGCAGTATTTT. Full variable domain (missing parts from reference TRBV9 and TRBJ2-3): DSGVTQTPKHLITATGQRVTLRCSPRSGDLSVYWYQQSLDQGLQFLIQYYNGEERAKGNILERFSAQQFPDLHSELNLSSLELGDSALYFCASTASGQGFDTQYFGPGTRLTVL.

The chain employs TRBV7-9 and TRBJ2-5; 7 nucleotides agree with TRBD2. The CDR3 has 17 amino acids. Germline V gene sequence: CDR1 SEHNR, CDR2 FQNEAQ (reference sequence). V lost 5 bases to trimming and J lost 0 bases; unmatched junction nucleotides: 12. CDR3 sequence (DNA): TGTGCCAGCAGCCGAACCCTAGCGGTGGGGTACCAAGAGACCCAGTACTTC. Amino acid sequence: CASSRTLAVGYQETQYF.

The rearrangement uses TRBV9 and TRBJ2-7; TRBD1 matches 8 bases. This CDR3 is built from 15 residues. The V gene end was trimmed by 4 bases and the J gene end by 4 bases; junction bases not matched to a gene: 10. From germline, CDR1 is SGDLS and CDR2 YYNGEE. The DNA of the CDR3 is TGTGCCAGCAGCTTGGGACAGGCTTACGTTTACGAGCAGTACTTC. Translated, it gives CASSLGQAYVYEQYF. The entire variable domain, with the rest obtained from reference TRBV9 and TRBJ2-7, is as follows: DSGVTQTPKHLITATGQRVTLRCSPRSGDLSVYWYQQSLDQGLQFLIQYYNGEERAKGNILERFSAQQFPDLHSELNLSSLELGDSALYFCASSLGQAYVYEQYFGPGTRLTVT.

The J gene is TRBJ2-1, the V gene TRBV19; 10 bases align to TRBD2. CDR1 is LNHDA and CDR2 is SQIVND in the germline V gene (reference sequence). This CDR3 has 16 residues. V was clipped by 3 bases and J by 6 bases; unmatched bases: 8. In DNA form, the CDR3 reads TGTGCCAGTAGTATTCCTAGCGGGAGTTTTAGCAATGAGCAGTTCTTC. It is translated as CASSIPSGSFSNEQFF. The full variable domain, rest sourced from reference TRBV19 and TRBJ2-1, is DGGITQSPKYLFRKEGQNVTLSCEQNLNHDAMYWYRQDPGQGLRLIYYSQIVNDFQKGDIAEGYSVSREKKESFPLTVTSAQKNPTAFYLCASSIPSGSFSNEQFFGPGTRLTVL.

The chain couples TRBV14 to TRBJ2-7; 7 bases are shared with TRBD1. Germline V CDR1 and CDR2: SGHDN, FVKESK. The CDR3 contains 16 residues. J lost 0 bases, V lost 2 bases, and 7 bases had no gene match. The CDR3 protein is CASSQTPGQSSYEQYF. CDR3 in DNA: TGTGCCAGCAGCCAAACGCCGGGACAGAGCTCCTACGAGCAGTACTTC.